This TCR beta chain was recovered during a study of T-cell reconstitution after alpha-beta-depleted transplantation in children. Regarding the study as a whole: Surviving recipient T cells and thymic progenitors accounted for the high day-60 TCRbeta diversity observed in some patients. Reportedly, only several hundred clones from non-depleted graft cells drove alpha-beta T-cell counts at about two months. T-cell numbers and diversity, one year after transplant, stemmed largely from T cells that were newly produced.

V shed 4 bases and J 5 bases; nucleotides not matched to a gene: 3. Germline CDR1 reads SGHVS; CDR2 reads FQNEAQ. The CDR3 covers 14 residues. Using unique molecular identifiers, the investigators prepared the TCRbeta library. TCRdb independently ran MiXCR on the PCR reads; one entry per CDR3 protein. The sample has 250,000 or so distinct CDR3 sequences; around 25% are singletons. This clonotype was counted many times. As yet, its antigen is unknown. This material consisted of PBMCs, mostly from graft donor cells, taken 360 days after TCRalphabeta/CD19-depleted stem cell transplant. The chain links TRBV7-8 to TRBJ2-3; TRBD2 agrees at 10 bases. This receptor was identified in a female patient aged 2 to 10 who had a stem cell transplant for congenital amegakaryocytic thrombocytopenia, so the T cells may come from the graft donor. CDR3 region: CASSSRLAGDTQYF. CDR3 coding DNA: TGTGCCAGCAGCTCCCGACTAGCGGGAGATACGCAGTATTTT.